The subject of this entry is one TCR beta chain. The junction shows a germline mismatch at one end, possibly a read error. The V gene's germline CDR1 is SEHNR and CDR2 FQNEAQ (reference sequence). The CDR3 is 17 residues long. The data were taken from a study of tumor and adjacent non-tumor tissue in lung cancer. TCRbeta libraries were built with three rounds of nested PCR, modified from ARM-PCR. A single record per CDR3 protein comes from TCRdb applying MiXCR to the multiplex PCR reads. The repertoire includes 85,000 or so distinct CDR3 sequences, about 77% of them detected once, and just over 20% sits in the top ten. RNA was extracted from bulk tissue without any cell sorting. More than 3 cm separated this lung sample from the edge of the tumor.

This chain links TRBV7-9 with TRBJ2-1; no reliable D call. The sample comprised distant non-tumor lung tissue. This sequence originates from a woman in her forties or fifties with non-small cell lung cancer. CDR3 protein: CASSFSDPASSYNEPFF. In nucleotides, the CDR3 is TGTGCCAGCAGCTTTAGTGACCCGGCAAGCTCCTACAATGAGCCGTTCTTC.